Listed below are T cell receptor beta chains from one sample, sequenced in a study of T-cell reconstitution after alpha-beta-depleted transplantation in children. TCRdb called the PCR reads again in MiXCR, with one record for every CDR3 protein. This table holds about 690,000 distinct CDR3 sequences, 16% found once. This material consisted of PBMCs from the stem cell graft donor, taken from the stem cell graft. These TCRs come from a human donor who donated a stem cell graft to a child with acute myeloid leukemia. CDR3s include the opening cysteine and the closing phenylalanine or tryptophan. Fields, in order: clone size, V gene, CDR3 protein. Clone size is given for some rows only: seen once, a few or many times, or a class if the clone is expanded.

size: .; V: TRBV20-1; CDR3: CSGGLAGAGTQYF
size: few; V: TRBV2; CDR3: CASSGGEDQPQHF
size: many; V: TRBV20-1; CDR3: CSPTGFIDTQYF
size: many; V: TRBV10-3; CDR3: CAISAPGQGGYGYTF
size: many; V: TRBV20-1; CDR3: CSAPTGTGTDTQYF
size: many; V: TRBV24-1; CDR3: CATSAGGLQETQYF
size: .; V: TRBV11-2; CDR3: CASSQSGLDTQYF
size: .; V: TRBV6-5; CDR3: CASSYSESTDTQYF
size: many; V: TRBV7-2; CDR3: CASSLALGNYGYTF
size: many; V: TRBV20-1; CDR3: CSARGTGGSTDTQYF
size: many; V: TRBV20-1; CDR3: CSAGTLGGSSSYEQYF
size: few; V: TRBV29-1; CDR3: CSVGQGGSYNEQFF
size: many; V: TRBV20-1; CDR3: CSARVGTGGPTDTQYF
size: many; V: TRBV7-6; CDR3: CASTSLAGSTDTQYF
size: few; V: TRBV7-3; CDR3: CASSASAGNTEAFF
size: few; V: TRBV12-3/TRBV12-4; CDR3: CASSLLAGDPLAKNIQYF
size: .; V: TRBV7-2; CDR3: CASSLGLGVWSYEQYF
size: .; V: TRBV27; CDR3: CASSTGTGFYNEQFF
size: many; V: TRBV7-2; CDR3: CASSLARAYTEAFF
size: many; V: TRBV9; CDR3: CASSPNLRNEQFF
size: .; V: TRBV12-3/TRBV12-4; CDR3: CASSWFRDDRFF
size: many; V: TRBV20-1; CDR3: CSARDPRRRANTEAFF
size: few; V: TRBV7-9; CDR3: CASSSRSLRDTEAFF
size: few; V: TRBV12-3/TRBV12-4; CDR3: CASSLGQASEAFF
size: .; V: TRBV20-1; CDR3: CSAREDPRTDTQYF
size: many; V: TRBV20-1; CDR3: CSAWDRTYEQYF
size: .; V: TRBV5-5; CDR3: CASSLDPTGHYGYTF
size: .; V: TRBV12-3/TRBV12-4; CDR3: CASSWGQRTDTQYF
size: many; V: TRBV7-2; CDR3: CASTWSSTNEKLFF